The text below deals with one T cell receptor beta chain. The antigen is unknown. This sample is drawn from a study of OX40 agonist ivuxolimab in advanced cancers. At the level of the study: A mean age of about 56 years, range about 20 to 79, was recorded, and about 83% were male. General study results and limits: Expanded clones were, on average, more numerous among CD8+ T cells than CD4+.

Some clones are missing from TCRdb's copy, which holds only in-frame ones; the method was immunoSEQ multiplex PCR. Among some 80,000 clones listed, nearly 90% were seen once. This CDR3 spans 12 amino acids. Between the trimmed V and J ends, which lost 7 bases and 3 bases, there was a span of 9 bases. Germline loops: CDR1 MDHEN, CDR2 SYDVKM. This clonotype originated in an adult with an advanced solid tumor such as melanoma, head and neck, liver or kidney cancer. The specimen was CD4+ or CD8+ T cells sorted from blood, collected in a trial of the OX40 agonist ivuxolimab. The rearrangement links TRBV28 to TRBJ1-1, with D maybe TRBD1 (5 bases). CDR3 sequence: CASMRGYTEAFF. The CDR3 bases are TGTGCCAGCATGAGGGGTTACACTGAAGCTTTCTTT. The full variable domain, its missing parts supplied by reference TRBV28 and TRBJ1-1, is DVKVTQSSRYLVKRTGEKVFLECVQDMDHENMFWYRQDPGLGLRLIYFSYDVKMKEKGDIPEGYSVSREKKERFSLILESASTNQTSMYLCASMRGYTEAFFGQGTRLTVV.